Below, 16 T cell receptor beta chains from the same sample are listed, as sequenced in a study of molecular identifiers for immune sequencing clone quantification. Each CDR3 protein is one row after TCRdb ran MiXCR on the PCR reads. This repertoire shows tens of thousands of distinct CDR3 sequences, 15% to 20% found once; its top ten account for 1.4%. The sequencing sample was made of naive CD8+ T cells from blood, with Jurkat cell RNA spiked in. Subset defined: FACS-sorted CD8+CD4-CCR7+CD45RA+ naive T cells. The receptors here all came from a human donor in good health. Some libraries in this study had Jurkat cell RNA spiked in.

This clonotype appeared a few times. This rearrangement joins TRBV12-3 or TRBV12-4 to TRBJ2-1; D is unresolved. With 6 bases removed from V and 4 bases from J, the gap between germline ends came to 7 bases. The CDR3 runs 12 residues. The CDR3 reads CASRGGYNEQFF. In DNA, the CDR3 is TGTGCCAGCAGAGGCGGATACAATGAGCAGTTCTTC.

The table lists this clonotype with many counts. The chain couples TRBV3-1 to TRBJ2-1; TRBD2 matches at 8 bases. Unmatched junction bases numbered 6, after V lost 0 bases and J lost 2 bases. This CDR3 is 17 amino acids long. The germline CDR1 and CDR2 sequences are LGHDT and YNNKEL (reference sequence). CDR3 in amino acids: CASSQDDFSGTYNEQFF. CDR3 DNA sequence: TGTGCCAGCAGCCAAGATGATTTTAGCGGGACCTACAATGAGCAGTTCTTC.

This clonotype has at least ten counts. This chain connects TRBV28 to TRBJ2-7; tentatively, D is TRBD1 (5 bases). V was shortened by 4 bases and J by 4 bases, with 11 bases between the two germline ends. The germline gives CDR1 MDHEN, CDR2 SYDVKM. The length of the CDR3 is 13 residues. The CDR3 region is CASSSHQGYEQYF. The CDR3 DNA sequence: TGTGCCAGCAGTTCCCACCAGGGTTACGAGCAGTACTTC.

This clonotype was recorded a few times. CDR3 loop: CASRPDRAQDTEAFF. CDR3 nucleotides: TGTGCCAGCAGACCGGACAGGGCACAGGACACTGAAGCTTTCTTT. The chain uses TRBV6-5 and TRBJ1-1, with 8 bases fitting TRBD1. J lost 3 bases, V lost 6 bases, and 9 bases had no gene match. Per germline, CDR1 MNHEY and CDR2 SVGAGI. The CDR3 covers 15 residues.

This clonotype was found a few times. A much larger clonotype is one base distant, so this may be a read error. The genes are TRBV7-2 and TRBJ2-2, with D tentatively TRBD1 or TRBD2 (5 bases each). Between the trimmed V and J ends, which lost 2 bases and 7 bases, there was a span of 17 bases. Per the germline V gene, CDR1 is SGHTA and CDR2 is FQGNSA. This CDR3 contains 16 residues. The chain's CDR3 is CASSLPLGPAGGELFF. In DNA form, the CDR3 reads TGTGCCAGCAGCTTACCCCTGGGGCCCGCGGGCGGGGAGCTGTTTTTT.

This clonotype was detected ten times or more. The CDR3 nucleotides are TGTGCCAGCAGTAACGGACAGGAAGGCACTGAAGCTTTCTTT. Protein sequence: CASSNGQEGTEAFF. The chain uses TRBV6-5 and TRBJ1-1; 7 bases are shared with TRBD1. The germline CDR1 and CDR2 sequences are MNHEY and SVGAGI. This CDR3 spans 14 amino acids. With V trimmed by 5 bases and J by 4 bases, 7 bases remained unmatched.

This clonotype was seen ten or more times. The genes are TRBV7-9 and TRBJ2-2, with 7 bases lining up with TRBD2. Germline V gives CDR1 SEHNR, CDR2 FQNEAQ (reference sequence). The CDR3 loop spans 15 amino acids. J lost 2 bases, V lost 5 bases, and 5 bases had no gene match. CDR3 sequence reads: CASSPRGGNTGELFF. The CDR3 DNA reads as TGTGCCAGCAGCCCCCGCGGGGGAAACACCGGGGAGCTGTTTTTT.

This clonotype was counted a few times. The CDR3, as DNA: TGCAGCGTGGGACTAGCGGGAAGTAATGAGCAGTTCTTC. Protein: CSVGLAGSNEQFF. The V and J genes are TRBV29-1 and TRBJ2-1; 13 positions agree with TRBD2. The CDR3 spans 13 residues. Germline trimming cut 6 bases from V and 7 bases from J; bases unmatched to any gene: 3. CDR1 and CDR2 from the germline V gene are SQVTM and ANQGSEA.

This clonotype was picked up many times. The CDR3 DNA reads TGTGCCAGCAGCGTAGTTGGTGAGCAGTTCTTC. This codes for CASSVVGEQFF. The chain joins TRBV9 to TRBJ2-1; no firm D call. The CDR3 consists of 11 residues. The germline V gene encodes CDR1 SGDLS and CDR2 YYNGEE. Trimming shortened V by 0 bases and J by 9 bases, and 4 bases separated the two germline ends.

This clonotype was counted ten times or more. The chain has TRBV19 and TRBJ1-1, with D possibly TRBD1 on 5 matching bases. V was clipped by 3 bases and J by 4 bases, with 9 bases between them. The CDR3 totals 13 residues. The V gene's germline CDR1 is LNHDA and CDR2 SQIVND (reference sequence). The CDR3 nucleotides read TGTGCCAGTAGTATTAGGGGCTTCACTGAAGCTTTCTTT. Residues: CASSIRGFTEAFF.

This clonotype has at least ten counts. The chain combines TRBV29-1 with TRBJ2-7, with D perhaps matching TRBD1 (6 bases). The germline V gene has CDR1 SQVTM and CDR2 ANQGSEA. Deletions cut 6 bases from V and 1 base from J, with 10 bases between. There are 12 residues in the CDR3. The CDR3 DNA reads TGCAGCGTGCAAGGACAGTCCTACGAGCAGTACTTC. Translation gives CSVQGQSYEQYF.

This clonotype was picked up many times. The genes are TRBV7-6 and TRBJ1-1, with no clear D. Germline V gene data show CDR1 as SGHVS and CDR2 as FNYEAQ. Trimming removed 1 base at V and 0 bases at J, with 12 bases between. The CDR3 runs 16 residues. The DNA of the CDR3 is TGTGCCAGCAGCTTAGAAATGCGGGGTATGAACACTGAAGCTTTCTTT. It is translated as CASSLEMRGMNTEAFF. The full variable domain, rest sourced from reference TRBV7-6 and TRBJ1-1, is GAGVSQSPRYKVTKRGQDVALRCDPISGHVSLYWYRQALGQGPEFLTYFNYEAQQDKSGLPNDRFSAERPEGSISTLTIQRTEQRDSAMYRCASSLEMRGMNTEAFFGQGTRLTVV.

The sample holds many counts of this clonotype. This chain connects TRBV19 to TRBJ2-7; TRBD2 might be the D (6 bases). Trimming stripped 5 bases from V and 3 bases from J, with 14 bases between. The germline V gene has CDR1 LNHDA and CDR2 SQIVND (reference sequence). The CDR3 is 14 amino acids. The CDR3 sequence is CASSPAAGGYEQYF. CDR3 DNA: TGTGCCAGTAGTCCGGCCGCCGGGGGCTACGAGCAGTACTTC. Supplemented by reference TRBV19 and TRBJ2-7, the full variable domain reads DGGITQSPKYLFRKEGQNVTLSCEQNLNHDAMYWYRQDPGQGLRLIYYSQIVNDFQKGDIAEGYSVSREKKESFPLTVTSAQKNPTAFYLCASSPAAGGYEQYFGPGTRLTVT.

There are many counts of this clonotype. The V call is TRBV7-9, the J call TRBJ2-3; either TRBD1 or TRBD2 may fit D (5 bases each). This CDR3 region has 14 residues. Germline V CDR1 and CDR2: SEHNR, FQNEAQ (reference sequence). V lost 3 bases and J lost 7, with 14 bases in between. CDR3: CASSFPRGAHTQYF. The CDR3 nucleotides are TGTGCCAGCAGCTTTCCCCGAGGGGCTCATACGCAGTATTTT. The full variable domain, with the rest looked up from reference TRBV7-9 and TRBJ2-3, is DTGVSQNPRHKITKRGQNVTFRCDPISEHNRLYWYRQTLGQGPEFLTYFQNEAQLEKSRLLSDRFSAERPKGSFSTLEIQRTEQGDSAMYLCASSFPRGAHTQYFGPGTRLTVL.

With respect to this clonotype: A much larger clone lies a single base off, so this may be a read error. CDR3 in amino acids: CASSLATSYERFF. The CDR3 DNA is TGCGCCAGCAGCTTGGCGACGTCTTATGAGCGGTTCTTC. The genes are TRBV5-1 and TRBJ2-1; no reliable D call. CDR1 and CDR2 from the germline V gene are SGHRS and YFSETQ. The CDR3 length is 13 residues.

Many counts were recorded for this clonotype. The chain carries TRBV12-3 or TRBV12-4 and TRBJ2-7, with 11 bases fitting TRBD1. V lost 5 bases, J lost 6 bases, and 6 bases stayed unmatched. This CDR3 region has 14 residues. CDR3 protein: CASSTTGTGGEQYF. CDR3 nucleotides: TGTGCCAGCAGTACCACCGGGACAGGGGGCGAGCAGTACTTC.